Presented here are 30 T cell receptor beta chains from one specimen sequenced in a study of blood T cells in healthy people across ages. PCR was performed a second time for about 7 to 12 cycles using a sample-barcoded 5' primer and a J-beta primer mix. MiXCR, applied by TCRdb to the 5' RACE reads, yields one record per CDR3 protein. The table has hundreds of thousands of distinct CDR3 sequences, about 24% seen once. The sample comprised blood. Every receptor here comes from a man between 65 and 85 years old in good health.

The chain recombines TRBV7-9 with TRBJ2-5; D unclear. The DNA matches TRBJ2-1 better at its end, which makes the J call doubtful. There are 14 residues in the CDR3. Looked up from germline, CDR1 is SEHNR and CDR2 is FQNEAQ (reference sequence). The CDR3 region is CASPNIGRWDEQFF. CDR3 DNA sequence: TGTGCCAGCCCTAATATCGGGCGGTGGGATGAGCAGTTCTTC.

This CDR3 is CSASKEITTGGSESGYTF. The CDR3 DNA reads as TGCAGTGCTAGCAAAGAAATAACAACAGGGGGCTCTGAGTCTGGCTACACCTTC. This rearrangement joins TRBV20-1 to TRBJ1-2; 9 bases line up with TRBD1. The junction had 21 bases not matched to a gene; V was cut back by 3 bases and J by 7 bases. The CDR3 is made up of 18 amino acids. Germline V gene lookup returns CDR1 DFQATT and CDR2 SNEGSKA (reference sequence).

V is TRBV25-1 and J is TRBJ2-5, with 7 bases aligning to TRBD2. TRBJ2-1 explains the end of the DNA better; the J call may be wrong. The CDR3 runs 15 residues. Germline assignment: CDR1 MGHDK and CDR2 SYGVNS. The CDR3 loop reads CASSEGDYAGDEQFF. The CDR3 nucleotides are TGTGCCAGCAGTGAAGGGGATTACGCGGGGGATGAGCAGTTCTTC.

CDR3 region: CSAPSQGTNYGYTF. The CDR3 DNA reads TGCAGTGCTCCCAGCCAGGGGACTAACTATGGCTACACCTTC. The chain carries TRBV20-1 and TRBJ1-2; a possible D gene is TRBD1 (6 bases). V gave up 5 bases and J gave up 0 bases, with 13 bases separating them. This CDR3 is 14 amino acids long. CDR1 and CDR2 from the germline V gene are DFQATT and SNEGSKA (reference sequence).

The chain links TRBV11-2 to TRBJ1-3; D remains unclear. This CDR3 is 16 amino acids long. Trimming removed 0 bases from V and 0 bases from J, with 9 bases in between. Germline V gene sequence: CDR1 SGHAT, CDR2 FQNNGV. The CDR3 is CASSLDLASSGNTIYF. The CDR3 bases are TGTGCCAGCAGCTTAGATTTGGCGAGCTCTGGAAACACCATATATTTT.

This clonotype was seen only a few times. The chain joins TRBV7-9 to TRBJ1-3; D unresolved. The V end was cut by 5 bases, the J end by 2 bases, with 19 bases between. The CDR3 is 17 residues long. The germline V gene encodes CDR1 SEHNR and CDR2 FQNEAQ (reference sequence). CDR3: CASSPRRGSNAGNTIYF. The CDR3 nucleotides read TGTGCCAGCAGCCCCCGGCGGGGATCGAATGCTGGAAACACCATATATTTT. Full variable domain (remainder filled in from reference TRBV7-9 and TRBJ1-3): DTGVSQNPRHKITKRGQNVTFRCDPISEHNRLYWYRQTLGQGPEFLTYFQNEAQLEKSRLLSDRFSAERPKGSFSTLEIQRTEQGDSAMYLCASSPRRGSNAGNTIYFGEGSWLTVV.

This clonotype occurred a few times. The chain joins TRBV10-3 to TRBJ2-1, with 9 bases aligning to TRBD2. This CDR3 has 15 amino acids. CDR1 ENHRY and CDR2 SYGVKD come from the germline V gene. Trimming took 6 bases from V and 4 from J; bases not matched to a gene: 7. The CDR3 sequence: CAIRALAGIYNEQFF. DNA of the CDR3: TGTGCCATCAGAGCCCTAGCGGGGATTTACAATGAGCAGTTCTTC.

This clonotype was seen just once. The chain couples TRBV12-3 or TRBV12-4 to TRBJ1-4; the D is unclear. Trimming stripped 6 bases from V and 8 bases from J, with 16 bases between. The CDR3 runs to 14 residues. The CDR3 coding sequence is TGTGCCAGCAGCCCAGCTCCGGCCAGGGAAAAACTGTTTTTT. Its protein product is CASSPAPAREKLFF.

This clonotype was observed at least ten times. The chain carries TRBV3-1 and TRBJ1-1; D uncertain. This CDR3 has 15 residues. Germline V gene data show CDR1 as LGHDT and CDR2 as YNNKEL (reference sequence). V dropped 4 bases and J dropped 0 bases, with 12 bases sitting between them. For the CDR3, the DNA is TGTGCCAGCAGCCGAAGCTGGTCCATGAACACTGAAGCTTTCTTT. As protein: CASSRSWSMNTEAFF.

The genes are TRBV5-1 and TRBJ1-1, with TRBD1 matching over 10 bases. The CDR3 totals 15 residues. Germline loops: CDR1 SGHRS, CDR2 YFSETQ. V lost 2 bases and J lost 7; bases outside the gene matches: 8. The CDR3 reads CASSLARQGANEAFF. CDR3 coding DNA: TGCGCCAGCAGCTTAGCCCGACAGGGGGCCAATGAAGCTTTCTTT.

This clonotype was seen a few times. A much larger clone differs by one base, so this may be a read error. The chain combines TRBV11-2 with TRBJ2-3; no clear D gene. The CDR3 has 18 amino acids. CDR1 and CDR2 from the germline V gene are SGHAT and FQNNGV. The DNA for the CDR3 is TGTGCCTGCAGCTCCCCGAACTTTGCGGCGACAAACACTCGTACGCAGTATTTT. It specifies CACSSPNFAATNTRTQYF. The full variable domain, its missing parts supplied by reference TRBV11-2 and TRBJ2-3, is EAGVAQSPRYKIIEKRQSVAFWCNPISGHATLYWYQQILGQGPKLLIQFQNNGVVDDSQLPKDRFSAERLKGVDSTLKIQPAKLEDSAVYLCACSSPNFAATNTRTQYFGPGTRLTVL.

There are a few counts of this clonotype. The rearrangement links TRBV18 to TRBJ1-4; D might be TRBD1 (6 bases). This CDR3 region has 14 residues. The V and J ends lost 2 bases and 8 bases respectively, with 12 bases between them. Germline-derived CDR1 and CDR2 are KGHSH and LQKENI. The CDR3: CASSPGGVEEKLFF. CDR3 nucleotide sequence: TGTGCCAGCTCACCAGGGGGCGTCGAAGAAAAACTGTTTTTT. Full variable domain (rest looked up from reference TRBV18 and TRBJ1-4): NAGVMQNPRHLVRRRGQEARLRCSPMKGHSHVYWYRQLPEEGLKFMVYLQKENIIDESGMPKERFSAEFPKEGPSILRIQQVVRGDSAAYFCASSPGGVEEKLFFGSGTQLSVL.

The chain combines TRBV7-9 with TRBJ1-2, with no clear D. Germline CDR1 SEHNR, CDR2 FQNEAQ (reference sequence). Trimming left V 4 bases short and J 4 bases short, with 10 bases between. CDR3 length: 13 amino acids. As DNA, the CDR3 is TGTGCCAGCAGCTCGGGCCGAACCTATGGCTACACCTTC. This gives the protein CASSSGRTYGYTF.

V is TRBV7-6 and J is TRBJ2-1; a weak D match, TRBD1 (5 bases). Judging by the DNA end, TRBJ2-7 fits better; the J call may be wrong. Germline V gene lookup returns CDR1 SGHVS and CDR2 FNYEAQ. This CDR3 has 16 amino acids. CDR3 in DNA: TGTGCCAGCAGCCCTTCCCCCAGGGTTTCCCCCTACGAGCAGTACTTC. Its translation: CASSPSPRVSPYEQYF.

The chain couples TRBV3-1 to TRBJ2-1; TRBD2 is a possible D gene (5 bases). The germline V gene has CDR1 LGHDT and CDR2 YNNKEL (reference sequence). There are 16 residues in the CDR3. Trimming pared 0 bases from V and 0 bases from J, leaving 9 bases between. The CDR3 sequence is CASSQEIGLSYNEQFF. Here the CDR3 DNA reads TGTGCCAGCAGCCAAGAAATCGGACTCTCCTACAATGAGCAGTTCTTC.

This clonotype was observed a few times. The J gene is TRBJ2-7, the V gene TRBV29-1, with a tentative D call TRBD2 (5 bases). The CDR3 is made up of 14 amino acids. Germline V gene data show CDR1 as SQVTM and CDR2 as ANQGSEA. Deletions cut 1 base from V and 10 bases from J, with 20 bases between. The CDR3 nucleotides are TGCAGCGTTGAAGGGCAGAGCGGCCAAGAGACTCAGTACTTC. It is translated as CSVEGQSGQETQYF.

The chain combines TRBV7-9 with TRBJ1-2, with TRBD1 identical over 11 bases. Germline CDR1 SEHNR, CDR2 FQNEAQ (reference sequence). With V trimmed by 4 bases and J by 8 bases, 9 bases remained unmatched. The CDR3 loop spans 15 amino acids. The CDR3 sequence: CASSSGQGATTGYTF. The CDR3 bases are TGTGCCAGCAGCTCAGGACAGGGGGCGACTACGGGCTACACCTTC.

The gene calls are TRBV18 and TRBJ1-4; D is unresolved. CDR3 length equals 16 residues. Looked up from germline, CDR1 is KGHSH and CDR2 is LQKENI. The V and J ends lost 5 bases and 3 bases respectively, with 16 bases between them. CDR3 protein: CASSSTASVANEKLFF. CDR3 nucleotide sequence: TGTGCCAGCTCATCAACAGCGTCTGTGGCTAATGAAAAACTGTTTTTT.

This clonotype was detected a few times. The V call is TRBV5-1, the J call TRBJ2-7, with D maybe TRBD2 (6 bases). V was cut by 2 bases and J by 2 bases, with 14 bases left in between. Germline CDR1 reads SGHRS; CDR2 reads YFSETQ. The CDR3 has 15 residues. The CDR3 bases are TGCGCCAGCAGCTTTGGGGGTAGCGGAGCCTACGAGCAGTACTTC. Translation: CASSFGGSGAYEQYF.

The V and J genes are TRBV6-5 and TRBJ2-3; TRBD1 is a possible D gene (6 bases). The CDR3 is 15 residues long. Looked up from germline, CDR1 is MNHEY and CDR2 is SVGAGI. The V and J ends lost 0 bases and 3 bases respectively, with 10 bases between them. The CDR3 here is CASSYSMQGTDTQYF. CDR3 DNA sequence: TGTGCCAGCAGTTACTCGATGCAGGGGACAGATACGCAGTATTTT.

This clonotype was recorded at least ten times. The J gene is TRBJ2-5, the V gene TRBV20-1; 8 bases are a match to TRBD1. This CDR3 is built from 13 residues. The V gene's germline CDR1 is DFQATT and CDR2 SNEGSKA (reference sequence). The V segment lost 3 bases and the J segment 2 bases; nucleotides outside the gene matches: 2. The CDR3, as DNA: TGCAGTGCTAGCAGGACAGGGCAAGAGACCCAGTACTTC. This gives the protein CSASRTGQETQYF.

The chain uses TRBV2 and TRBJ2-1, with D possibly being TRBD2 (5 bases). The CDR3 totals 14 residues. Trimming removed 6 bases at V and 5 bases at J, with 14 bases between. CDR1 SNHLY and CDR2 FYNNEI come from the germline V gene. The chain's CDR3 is CASRPGLTNNEQFF. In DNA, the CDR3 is TGTGCCAGCAGACCGGGATTAACAAACAATGAGCAGTTCTTC. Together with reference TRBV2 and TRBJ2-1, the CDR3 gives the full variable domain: EPEVTQTPSHQVTQMGQEVILRCVPISNHLYFYWYRQILGQKVEFLVSFYNNEISEKSEIFDDQFSVERPDGSNFTLKIRSTKLEDSAMYFCASRPGLTNNEQFFGPGTRLTVL.

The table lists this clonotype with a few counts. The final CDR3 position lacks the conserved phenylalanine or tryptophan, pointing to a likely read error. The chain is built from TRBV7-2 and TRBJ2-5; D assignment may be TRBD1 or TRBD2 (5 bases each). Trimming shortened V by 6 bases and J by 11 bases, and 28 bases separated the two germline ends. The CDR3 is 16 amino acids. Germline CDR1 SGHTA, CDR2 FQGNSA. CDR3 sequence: CASRTDGGRSFEEQYV. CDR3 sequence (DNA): TGTGCCAGCAGGACAGATGGGGGACGTTCTTTCGAGGAGCAGTACGTC.

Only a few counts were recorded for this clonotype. CDR3 nucleotides: TGTGCCAGCAGCTTAGGGTTACAGGGGTGGGAGACCCAGTACTTC. This translates into CASSLGLQGWETQYF. The J gene is TRBJ2-5, the V gene TRBV7-8, with 7 bases lining up with TRBD1. Germline lookup yields CDR1 SGHVS and CDR2 FQNEAQ. The CDR3 is 15 residues long. The J segment lost 5 bases and the V segment lost 1 base, leaving 7 bases of the junction unmatched.

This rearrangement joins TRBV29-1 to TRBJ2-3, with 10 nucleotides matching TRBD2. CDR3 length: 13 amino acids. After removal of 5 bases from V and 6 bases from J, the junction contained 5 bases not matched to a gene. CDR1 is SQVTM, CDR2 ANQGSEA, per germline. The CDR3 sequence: CSVLAGGYDTQYF. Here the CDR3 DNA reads TGCAGCGTTTTAGCGGGAGGCTATGATACGCAGTATTTT.

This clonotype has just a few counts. CDR3 residues: CSAARDNNEQFF. Here the CDR3 DNA reads TGCAGTGCTGCCCGGGACAACAATGAGCAGTTCTTC. This chain links TRBV20-1 with TRBJ2-1, with a tentative D call TRBD1 (6 bases). The V gene's germline CDR1 is DFQATT and CDR2 SNEGSKA (reference sequence). The V gene lost 5 bases and the J gene lost 5 bases, with 10 bases spanning the gap. The CDR3 has 12 amino acids.

This chain's CDR3 is CSAPIGASVNNEQFF. CDR3 in DNA: TGCAGTGCCCCCATAGGGGCTAGCGTGAACAATGAGCAGTTCTTC. The chain has TRBV20-1 and TRBJ2-1; TRBD2 is a possible D gene (6 bases). Germline V lookup: CDR1 DFQATT, CDR2 SNEGSKA (reference sequence). The V gene lost 6 bases and the J gene lost 5 bases, with 20 bases spanning the gap. This CDR3 spans 15 amino acids.

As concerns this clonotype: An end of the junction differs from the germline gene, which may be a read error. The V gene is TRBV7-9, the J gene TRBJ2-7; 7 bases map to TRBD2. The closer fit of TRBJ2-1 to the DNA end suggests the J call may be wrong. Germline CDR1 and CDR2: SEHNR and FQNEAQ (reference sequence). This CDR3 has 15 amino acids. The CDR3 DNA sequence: TGTACCAGCACCCACGGGACTAATCTTTACAATGAGCAGTTCTTC. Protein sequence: CTSTHGTNLYNEQFF.

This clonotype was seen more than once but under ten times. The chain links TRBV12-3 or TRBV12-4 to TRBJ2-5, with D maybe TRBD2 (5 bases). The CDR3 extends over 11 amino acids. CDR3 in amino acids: CATGLSETQYF. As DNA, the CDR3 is TGTGCGACCGGACTCTCAGAGACCCAGTACTTC.

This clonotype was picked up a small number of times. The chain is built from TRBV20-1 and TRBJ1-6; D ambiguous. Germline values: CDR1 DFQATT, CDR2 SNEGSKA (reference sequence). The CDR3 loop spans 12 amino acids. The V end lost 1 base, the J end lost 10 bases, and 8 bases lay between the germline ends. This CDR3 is CSARVAGSPLHF. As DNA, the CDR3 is TGCAGTGCTAGAGTCGCGGGGTCACCCCTCCACTTT.